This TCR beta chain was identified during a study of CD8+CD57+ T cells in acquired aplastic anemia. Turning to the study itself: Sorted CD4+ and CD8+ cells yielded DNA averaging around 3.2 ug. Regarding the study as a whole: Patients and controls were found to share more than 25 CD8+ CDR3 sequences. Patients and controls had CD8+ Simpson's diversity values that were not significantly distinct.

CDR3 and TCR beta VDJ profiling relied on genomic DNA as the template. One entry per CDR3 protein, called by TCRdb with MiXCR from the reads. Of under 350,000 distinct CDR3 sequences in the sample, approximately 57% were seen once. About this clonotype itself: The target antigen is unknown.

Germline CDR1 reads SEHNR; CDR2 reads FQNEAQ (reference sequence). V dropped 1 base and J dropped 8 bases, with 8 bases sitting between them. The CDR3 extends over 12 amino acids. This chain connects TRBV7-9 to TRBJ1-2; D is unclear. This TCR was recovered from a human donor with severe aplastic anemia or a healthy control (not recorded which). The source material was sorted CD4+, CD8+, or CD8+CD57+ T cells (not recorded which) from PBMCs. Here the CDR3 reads CASSLGREGYTF. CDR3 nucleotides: TGTGCCAGCAGCTTAGGCAGAGAAGGCTACACCTTC. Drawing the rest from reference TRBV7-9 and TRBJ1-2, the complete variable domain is DTGVSQNPRHKITKRGQNVTFRCDPISEHNRLYWYRQTLGQGPEFLTYFQNEAQLEKSRLLSDRFSAERPKGSFSTLEIQRTEQGDSAMYLCASSLGREGYTFGSGTRLTVV.